Included here is one T cell receptor beta chain sequence, with context. This CDR3 spans 15 amino acids. The germline V and J ends were trimmed by 2 bases and 0 bases, with 8 bases remaining between them. CDR1 and CDR2 (germline): MNHNS, SASEGT. Sequencing used immunoSEQ multiplex PCR; TCRdb keeps in-frame clones, though not all of them. The table lists 150,000 to 200,000 clones, 80% to 90% of them singletons. The record originates from a study of blood T cell repertoires in COVID-19. This clonotype was obtained from a woman between 65 and 79 years old with COVID-19, enrolled during active disease. This chain links TRBV6-1 with TRBJ1-5, with no clear D. The sample comprised peripheral blood. CDR3 region: CASSEPYYSNQPQHF. In DNA, the CDR3 is TGTGCCAGCAGTGAACCCTATTATAGCAATCAGCCCCAGCATTTT.